What follows describes a single T cell receptor beta chain. The record originates from a study of control samples from healthy donors and cancer patients. V lost 1 base and J lost 2, with 6 bases in between. This CDR3 is 13 amino acids long. CDR1 and CDR2 (germline): SGHTA, FQGNSA. TCRdb's table, derived via immunoSEQ multiplex PCR, lists solely in-frame clones and lacks some. The sample lists roughly 69,000 clones; under 85% were seen once. The sequenced sample was blood. This TCR came from a man in his sixties in good health. The rearrangement uses TRBV7-2 and TRBJ2-7; D call uncertain. The chain's CDR3 is CASSLVQPYEQYF. The CDR3 DNA reads as TGTGCCAGCAGCTTAGTGCAGCCCTACGAGCAGTACTTC.